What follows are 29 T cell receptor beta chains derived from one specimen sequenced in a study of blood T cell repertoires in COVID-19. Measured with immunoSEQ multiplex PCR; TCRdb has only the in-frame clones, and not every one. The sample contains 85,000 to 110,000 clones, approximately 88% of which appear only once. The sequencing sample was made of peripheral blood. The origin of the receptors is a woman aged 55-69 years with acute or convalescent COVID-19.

The CDR3 reads CASSPPSTGTGEAFF. The CDR3 nucleotides are TGTGCCAGCTCACCGCCTAGTACCGGGACAGGGGAAGCTTTCTTT. The chain has TRBV18 and TRBJ1-1; the match to TRBD1 covers 9 bases. The CDR3 is 15 residues long. V was pared by 3 bases and J by 8 bases, with 10 bases of the junction left unmatched. The germline V gene has CDR1 KGHSH and CDR2 LQKENI. The variable domain in full, with the rest retrieved from reference TRBV18 and TRBJ1-1, is NAGVMQNPRHLVRRRGQEARLRCSPMKGHSHVYWYRQLPEEGLKFMVYLQKENIIDESGMPKERFSAEFPKEGPSILRIQQVVRGDSAAYFCASSPPSTGTGEAFFGQGTRLTVV.

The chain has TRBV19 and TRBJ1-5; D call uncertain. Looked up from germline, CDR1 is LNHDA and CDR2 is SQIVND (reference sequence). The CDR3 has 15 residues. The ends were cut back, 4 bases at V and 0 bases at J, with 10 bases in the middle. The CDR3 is CASSTDFYSNQPQHF. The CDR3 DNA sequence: TGTGCCAGTAGTACGGACTTTTATAGCAATCAGCCCCAGCATTTT.

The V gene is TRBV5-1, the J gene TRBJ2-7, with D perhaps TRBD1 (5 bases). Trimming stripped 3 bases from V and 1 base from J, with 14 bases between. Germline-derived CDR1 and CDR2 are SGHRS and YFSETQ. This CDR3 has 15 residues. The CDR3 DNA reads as TGCGCCAGCAGCTATCAGGGAAGTCAGTCCTACGAGCAGTACTTC. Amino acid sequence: CASSYQGSQSYEQYF.

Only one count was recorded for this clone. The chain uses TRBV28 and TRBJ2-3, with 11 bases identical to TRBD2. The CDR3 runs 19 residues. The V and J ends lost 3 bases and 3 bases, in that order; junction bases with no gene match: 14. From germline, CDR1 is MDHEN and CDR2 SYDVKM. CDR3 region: CASSFGTSGRWVETDTQYF. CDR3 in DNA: TGTGCCAGCAGTTTTGGAACTAGCGGGAGATGGGTGGAGACAGATACGCAGTATTTT. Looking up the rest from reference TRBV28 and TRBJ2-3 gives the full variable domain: DVKVTQSSRYLVKRTGEKVFLECVQDMDHENMFWYRQDPGLGLRLIYFSYDVKMKEKGDIPEGYSVSREKKERFSLILESASTNQTSMYLCASSFGTSGRWVETDTQYFGPGTRLTVL.

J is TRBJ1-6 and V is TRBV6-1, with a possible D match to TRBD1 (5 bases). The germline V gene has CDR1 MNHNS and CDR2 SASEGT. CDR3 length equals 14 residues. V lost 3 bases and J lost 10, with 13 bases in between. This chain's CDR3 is CASSDPGENSPLHF. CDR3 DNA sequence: TGTGCCAGCAGTGATCCGGGGGAAAACTCACCCCTCCACTTT.

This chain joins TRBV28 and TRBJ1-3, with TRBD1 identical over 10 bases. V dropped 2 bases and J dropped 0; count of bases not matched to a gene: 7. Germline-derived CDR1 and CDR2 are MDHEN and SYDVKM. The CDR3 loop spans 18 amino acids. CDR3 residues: CASSLLGQGMSSGNTIYF. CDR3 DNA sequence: TGTGCCAGCAGTTTACTGGGACAGGGGATGAGCTCTGGAAACACCATATATTTT.

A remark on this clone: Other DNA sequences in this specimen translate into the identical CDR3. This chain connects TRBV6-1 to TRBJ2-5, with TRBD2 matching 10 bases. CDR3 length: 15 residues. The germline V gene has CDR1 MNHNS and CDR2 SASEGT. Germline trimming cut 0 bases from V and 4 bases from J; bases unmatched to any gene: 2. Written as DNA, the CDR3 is TGTGCCAGCAGTGAAGCCCTAGCGGGAGCAGAGACCCAGTACTTC. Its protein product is CASSEALAGAETQYF.

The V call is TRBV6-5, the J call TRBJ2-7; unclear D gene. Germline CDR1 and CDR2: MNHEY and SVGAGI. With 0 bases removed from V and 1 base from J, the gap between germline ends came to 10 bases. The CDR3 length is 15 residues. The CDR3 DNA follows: TGTGCCAGCAGTTACTCGAATCTGCGGTCCTACGAGCAGTACTTC. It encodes CASSYSNLRSYEQYF.

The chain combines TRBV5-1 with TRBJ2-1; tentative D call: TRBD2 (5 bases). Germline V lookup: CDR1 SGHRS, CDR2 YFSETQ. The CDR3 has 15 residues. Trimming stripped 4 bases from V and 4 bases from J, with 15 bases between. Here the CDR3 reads CASSARTGKYNEQFF. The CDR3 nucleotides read TGCGCCAGCAGCGCCCGGACGGGGAAGTACAATGAGCAGTTCTTC.

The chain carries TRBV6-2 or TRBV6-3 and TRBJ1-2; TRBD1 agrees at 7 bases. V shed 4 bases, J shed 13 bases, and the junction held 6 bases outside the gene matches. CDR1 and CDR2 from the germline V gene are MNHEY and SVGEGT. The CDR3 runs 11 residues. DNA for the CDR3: TGTGCCAGCAGTTTAAACAGGGGAGTCACCTTC. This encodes CASSLNRGVTF.

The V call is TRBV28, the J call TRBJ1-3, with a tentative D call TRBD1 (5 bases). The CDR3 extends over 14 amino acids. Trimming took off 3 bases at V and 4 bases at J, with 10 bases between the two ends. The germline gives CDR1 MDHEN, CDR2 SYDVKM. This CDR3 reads CASSLVSGGNTIYF. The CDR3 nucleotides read TGTGCCAGCAGTTTGGTGTCAGGGGGAAACACCATATATTTT.

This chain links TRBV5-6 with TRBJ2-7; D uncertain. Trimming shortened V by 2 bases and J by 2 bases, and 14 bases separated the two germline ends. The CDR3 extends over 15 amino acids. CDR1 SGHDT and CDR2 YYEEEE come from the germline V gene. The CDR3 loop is CASSFRIPETYEQYF. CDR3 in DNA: TGTGCCAGCAGCTTCCGAATACCAGAAACCTACGAGCAGTACTTC. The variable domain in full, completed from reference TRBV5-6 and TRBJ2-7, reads DAGVTQSPTHLIKTRGQQVTLRCSPKSGHDTVSWYQQALGQGPQFIFQYYEEEERQRGNFPDRFSGHQFPNYSSELNVNALLLGDSALYLCASSFRIPETYEQYFGPGTRLTVT.

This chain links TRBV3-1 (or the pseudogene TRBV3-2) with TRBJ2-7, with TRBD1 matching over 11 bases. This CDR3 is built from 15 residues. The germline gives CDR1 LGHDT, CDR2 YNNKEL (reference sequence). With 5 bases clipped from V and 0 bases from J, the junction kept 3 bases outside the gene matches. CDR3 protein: CASSGGTGGSYEQYF. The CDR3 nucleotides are TGTGCCAGCAGCGGGGGGACAGGGGGCTCCTACGAGCAGTACTTC.

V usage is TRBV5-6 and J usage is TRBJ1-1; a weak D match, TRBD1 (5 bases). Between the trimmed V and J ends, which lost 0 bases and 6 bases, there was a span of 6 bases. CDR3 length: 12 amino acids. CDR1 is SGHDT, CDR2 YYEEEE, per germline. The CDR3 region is CASSLEGSEAFF. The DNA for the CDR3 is TGTGCCAGCAGCTTGGAGGGGTCTGAAGCTTTCTTT.

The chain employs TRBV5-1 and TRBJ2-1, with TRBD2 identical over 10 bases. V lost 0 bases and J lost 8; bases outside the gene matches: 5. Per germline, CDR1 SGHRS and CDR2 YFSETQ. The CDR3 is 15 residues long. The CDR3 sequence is CASSLGLAGVYEQFF. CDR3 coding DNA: TGCGCCAGCAGCTTGGGGCTAGCGGGAGTATATGAGCAGTTCTTC.

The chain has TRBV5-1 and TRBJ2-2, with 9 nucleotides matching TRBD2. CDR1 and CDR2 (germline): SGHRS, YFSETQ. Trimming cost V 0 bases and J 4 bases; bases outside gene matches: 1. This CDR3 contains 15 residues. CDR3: CASSLGLAVTGELFF. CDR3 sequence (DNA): TGCGCCAGCAGCTTGGGACTAGCGGTCACCGGGGAGCTGTTTTTT.

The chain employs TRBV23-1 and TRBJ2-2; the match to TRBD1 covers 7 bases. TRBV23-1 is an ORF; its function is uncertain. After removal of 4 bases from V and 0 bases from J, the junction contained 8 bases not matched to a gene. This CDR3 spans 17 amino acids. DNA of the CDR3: TGCGCCAGCAGTCCGGGACAGCCGAATTCGAACACCGGGGAGCTGTTTTTT. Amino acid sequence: CASSPGQPNSNTGELFF.

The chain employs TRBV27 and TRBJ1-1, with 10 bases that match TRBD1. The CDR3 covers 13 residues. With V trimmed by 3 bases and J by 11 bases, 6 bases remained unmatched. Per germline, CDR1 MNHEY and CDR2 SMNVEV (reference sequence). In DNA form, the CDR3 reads TGTGCCAGCAGTTTTGGGGACAGGGGCCGCGCTTTCTTT. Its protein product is CASSFGDRGRAFF.

The CDR3 region is CASSWGGLPIDTQYF. As DNA, the CDR3 is TGTGCCAGCAGCTGGGGCGGCCTCCCGATAGATACGCAGTATTTT. The rearrangement links TRBV6-2 or TRBV6-3 to TRBJ2-3; maybe TRBD1 (5 bases). Germline values: CDR1 MNHEY, CDR2 SVGEGT. The V gene lost 6 bases and the J gene lost 5 bases, with 18 bases spanning the gap. This CDR3 region has 15 residues.

CDR3 in amino acids: CATSSDPGSYNEQFF. The CDR3 region has the DNA TGTGCCACCAGCTCCGACCCGGGGTCCTACAATGAGCAGTTCTTC. This chain uses TRBV15 with TRBJ2-1; tentative D call: TRBD2 (5 bases). V lost 5 bases and J lost 1, with 12 bases in between. Germline assignment: CDR1 LNHNV and CDR2 YYDKDF (reference sequence). CDR3 length: 15 residues. Complete variable domain (other parts from reference TRBV15 and TRBJ2-1): DAMVIQNPRYQVTQFGKPVTLSCSQTLNHNVMYWYQQKSSQAPKLLFHYYDKDFNNEADTPDNFQSRRPNTSFCFLDIRSPGLGDTAMYLCATSSDPGSYNEQFFGPGTRLTVL.

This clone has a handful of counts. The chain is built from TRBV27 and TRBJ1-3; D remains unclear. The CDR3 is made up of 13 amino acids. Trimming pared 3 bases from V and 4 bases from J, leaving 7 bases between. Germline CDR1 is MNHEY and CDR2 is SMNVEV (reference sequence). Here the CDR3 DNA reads TGTGCCAGCAGTTTGGCCACAGGAAACACCATATATTTT. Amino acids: CASSLATGNTIYF.

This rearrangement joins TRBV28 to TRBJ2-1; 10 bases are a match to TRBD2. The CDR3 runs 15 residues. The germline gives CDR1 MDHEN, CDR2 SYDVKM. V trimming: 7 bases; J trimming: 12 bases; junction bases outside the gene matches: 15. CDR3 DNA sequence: TGTGCCAGCAAACCCGGGGGGCTAGCGGGAGATCGGCAGTTCTTC. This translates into CASKPGGLAGDRQFF.

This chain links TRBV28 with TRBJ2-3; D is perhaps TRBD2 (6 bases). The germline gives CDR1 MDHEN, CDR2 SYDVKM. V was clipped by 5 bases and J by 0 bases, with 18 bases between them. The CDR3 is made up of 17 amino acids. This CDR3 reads CASSTQKGSGSTDTQYF. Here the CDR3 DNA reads TGTGCCAGCAGTACCCAAAAGGGGAGCGGGAGCACAGATACGCAGTATTTT. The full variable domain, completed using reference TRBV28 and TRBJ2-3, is DVKVTQSSRYLVKRTGEKVFLECVQDMDHENMFWYRQDPGLGLRLIYFSYDVKMKEKGDIPEGYSVSREKKERFSLILESASTNQTSMYLCASSTQKGSGSTDTQYFGPGTRLTVL.

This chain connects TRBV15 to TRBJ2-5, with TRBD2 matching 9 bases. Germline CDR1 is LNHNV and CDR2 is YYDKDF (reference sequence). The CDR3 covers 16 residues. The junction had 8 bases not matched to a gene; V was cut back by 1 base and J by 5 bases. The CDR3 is CATSRGPPSGAETQYF. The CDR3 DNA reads TGTGCCACCAGCAGAGGTCCCCCTAGCGGGGCCGAGACCCAGTACTTC. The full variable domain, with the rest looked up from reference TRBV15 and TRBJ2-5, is DAMVIQNPRYQVTQFGKPVTLSCSQTLNHNVMYWYQQKSSQAPKLLFHYYDKDFNNEADTPDNFQSRRPNTSFCFLDIRSPGLGDTAMYLCATSRGPPSGAETQYFGPGTRLLVL.

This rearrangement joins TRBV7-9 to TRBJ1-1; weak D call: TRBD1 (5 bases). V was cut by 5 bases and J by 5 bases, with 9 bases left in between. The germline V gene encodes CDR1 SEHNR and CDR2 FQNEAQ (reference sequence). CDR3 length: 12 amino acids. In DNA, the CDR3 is TGTGCCAGCAGCGGGCGGGGGACTGAAGCTTTCTTT. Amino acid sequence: CASSGRGTEAFF.

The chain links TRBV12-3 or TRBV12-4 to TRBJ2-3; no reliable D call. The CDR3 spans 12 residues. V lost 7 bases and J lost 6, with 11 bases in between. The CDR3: CASTPRVDTQYF. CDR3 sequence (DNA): TGTGCCAGCACCCCCCGAGTGGATACGCAGTATTTT.

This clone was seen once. The CDR3 DNA reads as TGCGCCAGCGGCCTAGCGGGAGTTGGTTTGGCCTCCTACGAGCAGTACTTC. Its protein is CASGLAGVGLASYEQYF. J is TRBJ2-7 and V is TRBV5-1; TRBD2 aligns across 10 bases. The CDR3 is made up of 17 amino acids. Germline assignment: CDR1 SGHRS and CDR2 YFSETQ. J lost 0 bases, V lost 7 bases, and 13 bases had no gene match. The entire variable domain, with the rest obtained from reference TRBV5-1 and TRBJ2-7, is as follows: KAGVTQTPRYLIKTRGQQVTLSCSPISGHRSVSWYQQTPGQGLQFLFEYFSETQRNKGNFPGRFSGRQFSNSRSEMNVSTLELGDSALYLCASGLAGVGLASYEQYFGPGTRLTVT.

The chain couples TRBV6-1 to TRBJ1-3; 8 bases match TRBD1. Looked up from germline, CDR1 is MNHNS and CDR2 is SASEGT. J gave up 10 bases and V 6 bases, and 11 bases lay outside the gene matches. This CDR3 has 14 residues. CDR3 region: CASSPDRVEVTIYF. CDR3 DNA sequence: TGTGCCAGCAGCCCGGACAGGGTGGAGGTGACCATATATTTT.

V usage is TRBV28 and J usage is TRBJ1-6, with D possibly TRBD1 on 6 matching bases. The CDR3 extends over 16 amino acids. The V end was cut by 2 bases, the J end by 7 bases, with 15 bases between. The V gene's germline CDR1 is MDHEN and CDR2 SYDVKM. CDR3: CASSLRIGTSNSPLHF. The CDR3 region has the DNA TGTGCCAGCAGTTTAAGAATCGGGACATCAAATTCACCCCTCCACTTT.